In this sample, the clone carrying this T cell receptor (beta chain) turned up many times. Using its own MiXCR run on the 5' RACE reads, TCRdb lists one record per CDR3 protein. The data show 200,000 to 250,000 distinct CDR3 sequences, 7.5% to 10% seen once. The data belong to a study of T-cell memory formation after mild COVID-19. Background on the study: Largely donor-specific TCR clusters were found.

What was sequenced was PBMCs or a T cell subset sorted from them (not recorded which). The sequence was obtained from a man aged 18-30 years who had mild COVID-19 (a few samples of this study predate the infection). Cell type and time point are not known.

This CDR3 is CSNEGLSNEQFF. As DNA, the CDR3 is TGCAGTAATGAGGGTTTGAGCAATGAGCAGTTCTTC. The chain employs TRBV20-1 and TRBJ2-1, with D tentatively TRBD2 (5 bases). V gave up 8 bases and J gave up 6 bases, with 14 bases separating them. Germline CDR1 is DFQATT and CDR2 is SNEGSKA (reference sequence). The CDR3 has 12 residues.